Presented here are 8 T cell receptor beta chains from one specimen sequenced in a study of blood T cell repertoires in COVID-19. Produced via immunoSEQ multiplex PCR; TCRdb's table is partial and in-frame only. The sample shows tens of thousands of clones, about 83% of them seen only once. Input material: peripheral blood. The origin of the receptors is a human donor in a cohort sampled during active COVID-19.

Only a few counts were recorded for this clone. V usage is TRBV19 and J usage is TRBJ1-5; 10 bases match TRBD1. V dropped 3 bases and J dropped 6; count of bases not matched to a gene: 8. The germline CDR1 and CDR2 sequences are LNHDA and SQIVND (reference sequence). The CDR3 sequence is 16 residues long. The CDR3 protein is CASSILTGGDGQPQHF. The CDR3 bases are TGTGCCAGTAGTATCCTGACAGGGGGCGATGGTCAGCCCCAGCATTTT. The whole variable domain, filled in from reference TRBV19 and TRBJ1-5, reads DGGITQSPKYLFRKEGQNVTLSCEQNLNHDAMYWYRQDPGQGLRLIYYSQIVNDFQKGDIAEGYSVSREKKESFPLTVTSAQKNPTAFYLCASSILTGGDGQPQHFGDGTRLSIL.

CDR3 in amino acids: CAWSGTGRYGNTIYF. The CDR3 DNA is TGTGCCTGGAGTGGGACAGGGCGTTACGGAAACACCATATATTTT. The V gene is TRBV30, the J gene TRBJ1-3; 8 positions match TRBD1. V was pared by 1 base and J by 4 bases, with 6 bases of the junction left unmatched. The CDR3 is 15 residues long. Germline lookup yields CDR1 GTSNPN and CDR2 SVGIG (reference sequence).

J is TRBJ2-5 and V is TRBV10-1; maybe TRBD1 (5 bases). Germline CDR1 reads WNHNN; CDR2 reads SYGVQD (reference sequence). The ends were cut back, 7 bases at V and 4 bases at J, with 10 bases in the middle. The CDR3 is 12 amino acids. CDR3 sequence (DNA): TGCGCCAGCATTTCAGGGCGAGAGACCCAGTACTTC. Translating gives CASISGRETQYF.

This sequence joins TRBV20-1 and TRBJ1-6; D unresolved. This CDR3 region has 14 residues. With 3 bases removed from V and 9 bases from J, the gap between germline ends came to 15 bases. From germline, CDR1 is DFQATT and CDR2 SNEGSKA (reference sequence). CDR3 sequence (DNA): TGCAGTGCTAGTTTGAGGGCAACAACTTCACCCCTCCACTTT. It encodes CSASLRATTSPLHF.

The V call is TRBV7-8, the J call TRBJ1-5; weak D call: TRBD1 (6 bases). V lost 1 base and J 6 bases, leaving 10 bases between the germline ends. This CDR3 has 14 residues. The V gene's germline CDR1 is SGHVS and CDR2 FQNEAQ. CDR3 in amino acids: CASSLVGAGQPQHF. DNA of the CDR3: TGTGCCAGCAGCTTAGTGGGGGCGGGTCAGCCCCAGCATTTT. Filled out from reference TRBV7-8 and TRBJ1-5, the complete variable domain reads GAGVSQSPRYKVAKRGQDVALRCDPISGHVSLFWYQQALGQGPEFLTYFQNEAQLDKSGLPSDRFFAERPEGSVSTLKIQRTQQEDSAVYLCASSLVGAGQPQHFGDGTRLSIL.

The chain joins TRBV5-1 to TRBJ2-7; a weak D match, TRBD2 (6 bases). Germline V gene lookup returns CDR1 SGHRS and CDR2 YFSETQ. V lost 1 base and J lost 6, with 17 bases in between. CDR3 length: 15 amino acids. CDR3 protein: CASSLSRQGGAEQYF. CDR3 nucleotides: TGCGCCAGCAGCTTGTCGCGGCAGGGAGGAGCCGAGCAGTACTTC.

The genes are TRBV7-3 and TRBJ2-3, with TRBD2 matching over 7 bases. The CDR3 extends over 15 amino acids. Looked up from germline, CDR1 is SGHTA and CDR2 is FQGTGA. The trim removed 0 bases at V and 6 bases at J, leaving 6 bases unmatched. The CDR3, as DNA: TGTGCCAGCAGCTTAACGGGGAGGGCAATCGATACGCAGTATTTT. Amino acid sequence: CASSLTGRAIDTQYF.

The chain has TRBV11-2 and TRBJ1-2; D remains ambiguous. From germline, CDR1 is SGHAT and CDR2 FQNNGV. CDR3 length equals 13 residues. Trimming took 5 bases from V and 0 from J, leaving 7 bases between them. The CDR3 loop is CASSTGANYGYTF. The CDR3 DNA reads as TGTGCCAGCAGCACCGGGGCTAACTATGGCTACACCTTC.